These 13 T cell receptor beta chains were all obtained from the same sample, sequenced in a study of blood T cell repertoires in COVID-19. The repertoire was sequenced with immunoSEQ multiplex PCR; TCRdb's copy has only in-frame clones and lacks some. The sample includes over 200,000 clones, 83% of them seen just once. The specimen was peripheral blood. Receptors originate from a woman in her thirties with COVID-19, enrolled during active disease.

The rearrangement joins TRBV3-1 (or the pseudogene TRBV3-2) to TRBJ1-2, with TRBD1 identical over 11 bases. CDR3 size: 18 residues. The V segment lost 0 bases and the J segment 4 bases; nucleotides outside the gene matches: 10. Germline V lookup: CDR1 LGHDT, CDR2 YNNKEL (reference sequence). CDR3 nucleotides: TGTGCCAGCAGCCAAGATCCGGGACAGGGGGAGGAGAGCTATGGCTACACCTTC. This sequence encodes CASSQDPGQGEESYGYTF.

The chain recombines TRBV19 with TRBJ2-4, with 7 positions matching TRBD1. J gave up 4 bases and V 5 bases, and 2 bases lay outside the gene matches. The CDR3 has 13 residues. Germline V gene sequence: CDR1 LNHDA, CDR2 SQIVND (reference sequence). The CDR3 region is CASSSDRKNIQYF. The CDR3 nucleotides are TGTGCCAGTAGTTCGGACAGGAAAAACATTCAGTACTTC.

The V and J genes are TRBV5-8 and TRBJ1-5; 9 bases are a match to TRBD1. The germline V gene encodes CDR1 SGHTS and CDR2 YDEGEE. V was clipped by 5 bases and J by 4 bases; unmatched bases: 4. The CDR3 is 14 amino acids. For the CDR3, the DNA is TGTGCCAGCAGTGGGGGGACAGGGAATCAGCCCCAGCATTTT. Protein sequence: CASSGGTGNQPQHF.

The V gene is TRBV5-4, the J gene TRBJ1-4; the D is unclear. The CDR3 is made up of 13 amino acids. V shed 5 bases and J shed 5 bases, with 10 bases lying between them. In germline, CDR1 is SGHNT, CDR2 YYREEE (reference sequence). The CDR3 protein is CASSQAWNEKLFF. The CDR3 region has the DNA TGTGCCAGCAGTCAGGCCTGGAATGAAAAACTGTTTTTT. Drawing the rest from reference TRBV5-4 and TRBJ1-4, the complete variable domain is ETGVTQSPTHLIKTRGQQVTLRCSSQSGHNTVSWYQQALGQGPQFIFQYYREEENGRGNFPPRFSGLQFPNYSSELNVNALELDDSALYLCASSQAWNEKLFFGSGTQLSVL.

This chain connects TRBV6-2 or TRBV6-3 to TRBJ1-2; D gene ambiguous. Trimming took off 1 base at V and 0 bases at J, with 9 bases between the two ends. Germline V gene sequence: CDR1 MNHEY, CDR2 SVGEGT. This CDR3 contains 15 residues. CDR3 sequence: CASSYFRGANYGYTF. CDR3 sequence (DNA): TGTGCCAGCAGTTACTTCCGGGGTGCTAACTATGGCTACACCTTC.

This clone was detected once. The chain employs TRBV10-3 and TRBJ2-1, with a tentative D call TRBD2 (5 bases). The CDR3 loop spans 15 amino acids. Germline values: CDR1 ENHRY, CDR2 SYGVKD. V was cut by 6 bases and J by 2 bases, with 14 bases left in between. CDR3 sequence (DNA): TGTGCCATCAGGGCCCGGGAACAAGCCTACAATGAGCAGTTCTTC. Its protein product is CAIRAREQAYNEQFF.

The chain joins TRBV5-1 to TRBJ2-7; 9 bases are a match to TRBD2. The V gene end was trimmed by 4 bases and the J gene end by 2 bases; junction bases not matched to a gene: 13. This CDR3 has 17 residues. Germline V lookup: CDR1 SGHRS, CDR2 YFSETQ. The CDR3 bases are TGCGCCAGCAGCGTGGGACTAGCAGGGCGTAATGCCTACGAGCAGTACTTC. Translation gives CASSVGLAGRNAYEQYF.

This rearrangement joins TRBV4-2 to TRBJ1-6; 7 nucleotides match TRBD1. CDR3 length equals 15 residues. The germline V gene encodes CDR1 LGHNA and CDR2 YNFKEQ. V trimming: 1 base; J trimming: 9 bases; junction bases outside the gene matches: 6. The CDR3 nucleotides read TGTGCCAGCAGCCAAGCAGCAGGGGGAACTTCACCCCTCCACTTT. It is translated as CASSQAAGGTSPLHF.

CDR3 amino acids: CASSPGLAGVQTQYF. In DNA form, the CDR3 reads TGCGCCAGCAGCCCTGGACTAGCGGGAGTACAGACCCAGTACTTC. V and J are TRBV5-1 and TRBJ2-5; 13 nucleotides line up with TRBD2. The CDR3 extends over 15 amino acids. Trimming removed 4 bases from V and 6 bases from J; junction bases left unmatched: 6. CDR1 and CDR2 from the germline V gene are SGHRS and YFSETQ.

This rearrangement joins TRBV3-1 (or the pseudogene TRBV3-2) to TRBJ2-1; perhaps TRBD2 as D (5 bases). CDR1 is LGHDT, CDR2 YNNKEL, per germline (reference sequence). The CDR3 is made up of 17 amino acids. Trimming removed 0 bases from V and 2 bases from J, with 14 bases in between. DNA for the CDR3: TGTGCCAGCAGCCAAGATGAAAAAAGCGGAGCCTACAATGAGCAGTTCTTC. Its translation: CASSQDEKSGAYNEQFF.

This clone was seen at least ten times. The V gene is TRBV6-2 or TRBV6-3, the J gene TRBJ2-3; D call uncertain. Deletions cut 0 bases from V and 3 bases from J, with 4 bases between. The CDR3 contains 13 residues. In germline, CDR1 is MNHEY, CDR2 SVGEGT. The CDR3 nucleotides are TGTGCCAGCAGTTACTCAGAGACAGATACGCAGTATTTT. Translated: CASSYSETDTQYF.

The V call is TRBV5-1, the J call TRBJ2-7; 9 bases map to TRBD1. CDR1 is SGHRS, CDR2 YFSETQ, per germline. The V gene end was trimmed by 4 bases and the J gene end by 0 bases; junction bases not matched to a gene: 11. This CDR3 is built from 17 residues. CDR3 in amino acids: CASSPGTGLSLSYEQYF. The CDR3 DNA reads TGCGCCAGCAGCCCCGGGACAGGGCTCTCCCTCTCCTACGAGCAGTACTTC.

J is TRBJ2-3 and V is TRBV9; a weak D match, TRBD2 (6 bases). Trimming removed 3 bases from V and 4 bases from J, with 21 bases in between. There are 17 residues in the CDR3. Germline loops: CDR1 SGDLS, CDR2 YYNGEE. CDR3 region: CASSGRDDGGLADTQYF. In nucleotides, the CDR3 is TGTGCCAGCAGCGGTAGAGACGACGGAGGGCTAGCAGATACGCAGTATTTT.